The next 9 T cell receptor beta chains were all read from a single sample in a study of blood T cell repertoires in COVID-19. This table comes from immunoSEQ multiplex PCR, and its TCRdb copy is limited to in-frame clones, with some not included. Of fewer than 200,000 clones in the sample, roughly 88% are singletons; the top ten hold 1% to 1.5%. Material for sequencing was peripheral blood. Receptors originate from a man aged 55 to 70 who had recovered from COVID-19.

This clone was recorded only once. The rearrangement joins TRBV7-2 to TRBJ1-6, with 9 bases fitting TRBD1. The CDR3 runs to 15 residues. V shed 5 bases and J 9 bases; nucleotides not matched to a gene: 8. Germline assignment: CDR1 SGHTA and CDR2 FQGNSA. The CDR3 bases are TGTGCCAGCAGCAACCAACAGGGGGCTGGTTCACCCCTCCACTTT. Translating gives CASSNQQGAGSPLHF.

The V call is TRBV6-5, the J call TRBJ1-5, with D unclear. CDR3 length equals 13 residues. Trimming pared 0 bases from V and 5 bases from J, leaving 5 bases between. Germline V lookup: CDR1 MNHEY, CDR2 SVGAGI. CDR3 sequence (DNA): TGTGCCAGCAGTTACTCGGGCTATCAGCCCCAGCATTTT. This codes for CASSYSGYQPQHF.

This rearrangement joins TRBV6-5 to TRBJ1-5, with 8 positions matching TRBD1. V shed 8 bases and J 1 base; nucleotides not matched to a gene: 7. Germline V gene sequence: CDR1 MNHEY, CDR2 SVGAGI. The CDR3 has 15 residues. CDR3 sequence: CASGRTGLSNQPQHF. The CDR3 DNA follows: TGTGCCAGCGGTCGGACAGGGTTGAGCAATCAGCCCCAGCATTTT.

The rearrangement joins TRBV5-8 to TRBJ1-6; 9 bases match TRBD1. Germline CDR1 reads SGHTS; CDR2 reads YDEGEE. The CDR3 extends over 14 amino acids. V gave up 4 bases and J gave up 9 bases; unmatched junction bases: 5. The CDR3 region has the DNA TGTGCCAGCAGCGCCGGGACAGGGTTTTCACCCCTCCACTTT. The encoded protein is CASSAGTGFSPLHF.

This clone was seen only a few times. This chain joins TRBV18 and TRBJ1-2; D is perhaps TRBD1 (6 bases). The V gene lost 2 bases and the J gene lost 6 bases, with 10 bases spanning the gap. The germline V gene has CDR1 KGHSH and CDR2 LQKENI. The CDR3 is made up of 13 amino acids. In nucleotides, the CDR3 is TGTGCCAGCTCACCAGACAGGTTGGATGGCTACACCTTC. This encodes CASSPDRLDGYTF.

The chain couples TRBV12-2 to TRBJ2-7; the table's D call, TRBD2, has no DNA check behind it. TRBV12-2 is a listed pseudogene. The CDR3 is made up of 14 amino acids. CDR3 in DNA: TGTGCAAGTCGCTTAGCGGTCGGGGGGCACGAGCAGTACTTC. It translates to CASRLAVGGHEQYF.

This clone has a single count. In DNA, the CDR3 is TGTGCCAGCAGCTTAATGGGGGCGGATCAGCCCCAGCATTTT. This sequence encodes CASSLMGADQPQHF. The rearrangement uses TRBV7-9 and TRBJ1-5; weak D call: TRBD1 (6 bases). CDR1 and CDR2 from the germline V gene are SEHNR and FQNEAQ (reference sequence). CDR3 length equals 14 residues. Trimming pared 2 bases from V and 5 bases from J, leaving 10 bases between. Looking up the rest from reference TRBV7-9 and TRBJ1-5 gives the full variable domain: DTGVSQNPRHKITKRGQNVTFRCDPISEHNRLYWYRQTLGQGPEFLTYFQNEAQLEKSRLLSDRFSAERPKGSFSTLEIQRTEQGDSAMYLCASSLMGADQPQHFGDGTRLSIL.

This sequence joins TRBV9 and TRBJ1-1; 7 nucleotides align to TRBD1. The germline gives CDR1 SGDLS, CDR2 YYNGEE. The CDR3 runs to 14 residues. V shed 4 bases and J 4 bases; nucleotides not matched to a gene: 7. The CDR3 DNA reads TGTGCCAGCAGCCCCCGTTCAGGGGGCACTGAAGCTTTCTTT. Translating gives CASSPRSGGTEAFF.

This clone was detected once. The chain carries TRBV7-9 and TRBJ1-2; 8 bases are a match to TRBD1. Germline V gene data show CDR1 as SEHNR and CDR2 as FQNEAQ (reference sequence). The CDR3 has 14 amino acids. Losses at the gene ends were 5 bases for V and 5 bases for J; bases not matched to a gene: 7. CDR3 region: CASSIRDRGYGYTF. Here the CDR3 DNA reads TGTGCCAGCAGCATCCGAGACAGGGGATATGGCTACACCTTC.